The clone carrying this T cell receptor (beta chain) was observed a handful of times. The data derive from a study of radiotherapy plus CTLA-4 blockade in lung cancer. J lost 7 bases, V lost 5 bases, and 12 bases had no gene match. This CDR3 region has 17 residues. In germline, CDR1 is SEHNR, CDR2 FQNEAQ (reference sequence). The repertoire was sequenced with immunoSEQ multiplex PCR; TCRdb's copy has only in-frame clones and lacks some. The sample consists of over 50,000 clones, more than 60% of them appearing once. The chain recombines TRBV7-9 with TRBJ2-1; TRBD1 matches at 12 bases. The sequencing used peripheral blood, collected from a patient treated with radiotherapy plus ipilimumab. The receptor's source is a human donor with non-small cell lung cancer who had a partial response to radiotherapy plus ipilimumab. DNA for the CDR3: TGTGCCAGCAGCCTTATACCGGGACAGGGGGCGTTGAATGAGCAGTTCTTC. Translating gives CASSLIPGQGALNEQFF. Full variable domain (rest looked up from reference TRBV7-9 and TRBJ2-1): DTGVSQNPRHKITKRGQNVTFRCDPISEHNRLYWYRQTLGQGPEFLTYFQNEAQLEKSRLLSDRFSAERPKGSFSTLEIQRTEQGDSAMYLCASSLIPGQGALNEQFFGPGTRLTVL.